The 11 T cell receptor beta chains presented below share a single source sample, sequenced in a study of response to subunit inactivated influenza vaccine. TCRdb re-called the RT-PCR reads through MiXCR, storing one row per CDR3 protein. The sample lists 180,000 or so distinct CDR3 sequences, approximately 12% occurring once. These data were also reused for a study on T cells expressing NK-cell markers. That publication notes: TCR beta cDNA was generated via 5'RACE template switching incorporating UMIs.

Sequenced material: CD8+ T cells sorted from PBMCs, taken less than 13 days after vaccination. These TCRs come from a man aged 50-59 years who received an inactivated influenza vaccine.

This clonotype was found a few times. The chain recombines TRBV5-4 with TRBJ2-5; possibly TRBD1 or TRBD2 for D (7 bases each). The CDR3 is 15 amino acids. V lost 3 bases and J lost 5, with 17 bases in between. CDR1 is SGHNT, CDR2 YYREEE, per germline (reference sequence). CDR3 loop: CASSSRGGVEETQYF. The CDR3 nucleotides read TGTGCCAGCAGCTCCAGGGGGGGGGTCGAGGAGACCCAGTACTTC. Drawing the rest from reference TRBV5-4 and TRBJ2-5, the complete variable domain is ETGVTQSPTHLIKTRGQQVTLRCSSQSGHNTVSWYQQALGQGPQFIFQYYREEENGRGNFPPRFSGLQFPNYSSELNVNALELDDSALYLCASSSRGGVEETQYFGPGTRLLVL.

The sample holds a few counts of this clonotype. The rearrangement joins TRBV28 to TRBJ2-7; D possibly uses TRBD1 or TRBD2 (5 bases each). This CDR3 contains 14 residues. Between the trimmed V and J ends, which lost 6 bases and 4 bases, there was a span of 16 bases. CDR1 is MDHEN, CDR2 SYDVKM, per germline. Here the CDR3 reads CASSLSGHGYEQYF. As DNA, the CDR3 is TGTGCCAGCAGCCTATCGGGGCACGGATACGAGCAGTACTTC.

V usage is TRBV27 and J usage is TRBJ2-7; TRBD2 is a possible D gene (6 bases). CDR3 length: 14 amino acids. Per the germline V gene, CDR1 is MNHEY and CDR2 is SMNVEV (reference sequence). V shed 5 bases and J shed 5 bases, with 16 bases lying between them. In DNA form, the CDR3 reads TGTGCCAGCAGTGCGGGGACCGTGGGTAACGAGCAGTACTTC. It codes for CASSAGTVGNEQYF.

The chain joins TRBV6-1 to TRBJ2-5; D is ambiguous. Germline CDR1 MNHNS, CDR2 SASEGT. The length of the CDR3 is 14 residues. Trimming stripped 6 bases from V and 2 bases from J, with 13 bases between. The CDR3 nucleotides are TGTGCCAGCAGGCCCCACCGGATTCAAGAGACCCAGTACTTC. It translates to CASRPHRIQETQYF.

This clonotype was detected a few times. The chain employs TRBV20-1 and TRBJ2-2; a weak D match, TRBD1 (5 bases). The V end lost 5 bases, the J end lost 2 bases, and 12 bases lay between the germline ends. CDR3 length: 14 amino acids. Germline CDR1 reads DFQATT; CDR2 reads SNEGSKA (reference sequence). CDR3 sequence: CSAGAGLNTGELFF. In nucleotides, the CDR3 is TGCAGTGCTGGGGCCGGGCTTAACACCGGGGAGCTGTTTTTT.

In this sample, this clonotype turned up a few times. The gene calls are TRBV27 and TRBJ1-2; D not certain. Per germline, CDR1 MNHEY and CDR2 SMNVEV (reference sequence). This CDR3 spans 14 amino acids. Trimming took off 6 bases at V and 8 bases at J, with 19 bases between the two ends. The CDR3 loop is CASSPTSMFRGYTF. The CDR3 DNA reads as TGTGCCAGCAGCCCTACGAGTATGTTTCGGGGCTACACCTTC.

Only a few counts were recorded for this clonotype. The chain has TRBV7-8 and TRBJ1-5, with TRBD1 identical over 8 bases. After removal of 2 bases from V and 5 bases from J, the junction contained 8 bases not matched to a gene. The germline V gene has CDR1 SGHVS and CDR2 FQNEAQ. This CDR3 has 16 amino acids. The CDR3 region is CASSLLWTGSDQPQHF. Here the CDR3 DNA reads TGTGCCAGCAGCTTATTGTGGACAGGGAGCGATCAGCCCCAGCATTTT.

CDR3 loop: CASSYSGWNEQFF. The DNA for the CDR3 is TGTGCCAGCAGTTATTCAGGGTGGAATGAGCAGTTCTTC. The rearrangement uses TRBV6-5 and TRBJ2-1; possibly TRBD1 for D (5 bases). This CDR3 has 13 residues. Looked up from germline, CDR1 is MNHEY and CDR2 is SVGAGI. V was shortened by 3 bases and J by 7 bases, with 10 bases between the two germline ends.

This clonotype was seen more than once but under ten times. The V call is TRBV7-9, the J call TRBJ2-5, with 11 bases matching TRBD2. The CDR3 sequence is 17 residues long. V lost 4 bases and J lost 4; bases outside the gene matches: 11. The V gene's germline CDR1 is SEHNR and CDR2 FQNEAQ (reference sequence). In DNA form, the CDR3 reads TGTGCCAGCAGCTCTCCATGGCTAGCGGGAGGAGTAGAGACCCAGTACTTC. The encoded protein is CASSSPWLAGGVETQYF.

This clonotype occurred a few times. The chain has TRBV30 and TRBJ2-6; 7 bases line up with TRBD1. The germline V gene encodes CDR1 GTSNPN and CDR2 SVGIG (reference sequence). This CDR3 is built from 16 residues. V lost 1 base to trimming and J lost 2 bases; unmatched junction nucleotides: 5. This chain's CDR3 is CAWSGYQGAGANVLTF. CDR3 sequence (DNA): TGTGCCTGGAGTGGATACCAGGGGGCTGGGGCCAACGTCCTGACTTTC.

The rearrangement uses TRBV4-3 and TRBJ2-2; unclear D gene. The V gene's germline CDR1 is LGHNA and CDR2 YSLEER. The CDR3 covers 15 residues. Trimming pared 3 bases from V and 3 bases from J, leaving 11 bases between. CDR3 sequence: CASSQVFGYTGELFF. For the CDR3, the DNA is TGCGCCAGCAGCCAGGTCTTCGGCTACACCGGGGAGCTGTTTTTT.